The next 9 T cell receptor beta chains were all read from a single sample in a study of blood T cells in healthy people across ages. Sample-barcoded 5' priming and a J-beta primer mix drove a second PCR of roughly 7 to 11 cycles. TCRdb reprocessed the 5' RACE reads via MiXCR and lists one record per CDR3 protein. The sample includes 1.5 million to 2 million distinct CDR3 sequences, approximately 32% of them seen just once. The sequencing input was blood. The receptors originated from a woman in her thirties in good health.

The chain combines TRBV20-1 with TRBJ2-7; TRBD1 matches 7 bases. J lost 5 bases, V lost 6 bases, and 10 bases had no gene match. CDR1 and CDR2 from the germline V gene are DFQATT and SNEGSKA (reference sequence). This CDR3 comprises 13 residues. This chain's CDR3 is CSAQKGAQDEQYF. CDR3 in DNA: TGCAGTGCCCAGAAGGGGGCGCAGGACGAGCAGTACTTC.

The V and J genes are TRBV5-1 and TRBJ1-5; 7 bases align to TRBD1. There are 13 residues in the CDR3. Trimming took 3 bases from V and 5 from J; bases not matched to a gene: 2. Germline values: CDR1 SGHRS, CDR2 YFSETQ. This CDR3 reads CASSWDSDQPQHF. For the CDR3, the DNA is TGCGCCAGCAGCTGGGACAGTGATCAGCCCCAGCATTTT.

The V and J genes are TRBV29-1 and TRBJ2-3, with TRBD2 matching 9 bases. The CDR3 runs 14 residues. Germline loops: CDR1 SQVTM, CDR2 ANQGSEA. V shed 6 bases and J 4 bases; nucleotides not matched to a gene: 8. CDR3 in DNA: TGCAGCGTCGTTAGCGGGAGAGGAGCAGATACGCAGTATTTT. It specifies CSVVSGRGADTQYF.

The CDR3 spells CSAQFNYGYTF. CDR3 nucleotide sequence: TGCAGTGCCCAATTTAACTATGGCTACACCTTC. This chain connects TRBV20-1 to TRBJ1-2; no firm D call. CDR1 DFQATT and CDR2 SNEGSKA come from the germline V gene (reference sequence). There are 11 residues in the CDR3. Between the trimmed V and J ends, which lost 6 bases and 1 base, there was a span of 6 bases.

This clonotype turned up a few times. The chain carries TRBV14 and TRBJ2-7; 9 nucleotides align to TRBD1. CDR3 length: 16 residues. Germline V CDR1 and CDR2: SGHDN, FVKESK. After removal of 4 bases from V and 1 base from J, the junction contained 8 bases not matched to a gene. The CDR3 nucleotides are TGTGCCAGCAGCCTGGTACCCGGGACAGGGTCCTACGAGCAGTACTTC. This gives the protein CASSLVPGTGSYEQYF.

The chain links TRBV9 to TRBJ1-2, with D unresolved. Germline-derived CDR1 and CDR2 are SGDLS and YYNGEE. V lost 3 bases and J 0 bases, leaving 18 bases between the germline ends. The CDR3 sequence is 17 residues long. The chain's CDR3 is CASSARGREKANYGYTF. In nucleotides, the CDR3 is TGTGCCAGCAGCGCCCGGGGAAGGGAAAAGGCTAACTATGGCTACACCTTC.

This clonotype was found a few times. The rearrangement links TRBV5-6 to TRBJ2-3; a weak D match, TRBD2 (5 bases). The CDR3 has 15 residues. Germline CDR1 and CDR2: SGHDT and YYEEEE. Between the trimmed V and J ends, which lost 4 bases and 6 bases, there was a span of 18 bases. Written as DNA, the CDR3 is TGTGCCAGCAGCCGTAGGACTGAAAGAGGTGATACGCAGTATTTT. It translates to CASSRRTERGDTQYF.

The rearrangement joins TRBV20-1 to TRBJ2-1; D is ambiguous. CDR1 is DFQATT, CDR2 SNEGSKA, per germline (reference sequence). V lost 4 bases to trimming and J lost 2 bases, with 12 bases between them. This CDR3 has 14 amino acids. CDR3 sequence reads: CSANLVGTYNEQFF. CDR3 nucleotides: TGCAGTGCTAATCTGGTGGGCACCTACAATGAGCAGTTCTTC.

This clonotype came up a few times. The V and J genes are TRBV30 and TRBJ2-1, with 10 bases identical to TRBD2. Germline lookup yields CDR1 GTSNPN and CDR2 SVGIG (reference sequence). The length of the CDR3 is 14 residues. Trimming cost V 5 bases and J 7 bases; bases outside gene matches: 8. The CDR3 bases are TGTGCCTGGGGCCTGGGGACTAGCGAGAATGAGCAGTTCTTC. It translates to CAWGLGTSENEQFF.